These 18 T cell receptor beta chains came from one sample sequenced in a study of CD8+CD57+ T cells in acquired aplastic anemia. Genomic DNA provided the template from which TCR beta VDJ and CDR3 profiles were obtained. From the reads, TCRdb called clonotypes with MiXCR, one entry per CDR3 protein. Among more than 150,000 distinct CDR3 sequences listed, around 45% were seen once. Material: sorted CD4+, CD8+, or CD8+CD57+ T cells (not recorded which) from PBMCs. These receptors all stem from a human donor in good health.

The chain uses TRBV10-1 and TRBJ2-1; TRBD1 is a possible D gene (5 bases). CDR3 length: 14 amino acids. In germline, CDR1 is WNHNN, CDR2 SYGVQD (reference sequence). Trimming removed 2 bases at V and 9 bases at J, with 14 bases between. The CDR3 sequence: CASSEASGLGEQFF. The CDR3 nucleotides are TGCGCCAGCAGTGAGGCCTCAGGGTTAGGTGAGCAGTTCTTC.

This clonotype was detected a few times. V gene TRBV7-8 combines with J gene TRBJ2-7; D gene ambiguous. The CDR3 is 13 amino acids. In germline, CDR1 is SGHVS, CDR2 FQNEAQ. Trimming removed 5 bases at V and 2 bases at J, with 10 bases between. CDR3 sequence (DNA): TGTGCCAGCAGCCCATGGGTCGCCTACGAGCAGTACTTC. Translating it yields CASSPWVAYEQYF.

The chain employs TRBV20-1 and TRBJ2-7, with TRBD2 identical over 9 bases. CDR1 and CDR2 (germline): DFQATT, SNEGSKA (reference sequence). Trimming took 4 bases from V and 0 from J; bases not matched to a gene: 4. The CDR3 length is 14 residues. The CDR3, as DNA: TGCAGTGCTATCGGCGGGAGGGTCTCCTACGAGCAGTACTTC. The encoded protein is CSAIGGRVSYEQYF.

The chain recombines TRBV20-1 with TRBJ1-2; 11 bases are a match to TRBD1. The germline gives CDR1 DFQATT, CDR2 SNEGSKA (reference sequence). V was pared by 6 bases and J by 2 bases, with 5 bases of the junction left unmatched. This CDR3 has 14 residues. The CDR3 nucleotides are TGCAGTGCCGGAGGACAGGGGGCGAACTATGGCTACACCTTC. This sequence encodes CSAGGQGANYGYTF.

This clonotype was observed a single time. A clone one base away is much larger, so this may be a read error. The chain has TRBV11-2 and TRBJ2-4; perhaps TRBD2 as D (6 bases). CDR1 is SGHAT, CDR2 FQNNGV, per germline. The CDR3 is made up of 16 amino acids. The CDR3 DNA sequence: TGTGCCAGCAGCTTAGAGACAGTACTAGCCAAAGACATTCAGTACTTC. Translated, it gives CASSLETVLAKDIQYF.

CDR3 bases: TGTGCCAGCAGTGAATCAGCTGATACAGATACGCAGTATTTT. Encoded protein: CASSESADTDTQYF. The J gene is TRBJ2-3, the V gene TRBV2; D gene ambiguous. The CDR3 has 14 amino acids. In germline, CDR1 is SNHLY, CDR2 FYNNEI. Trimming removed 2 bases at V and 3 bases at J, with 9 bases between. The complete variable domain, with remaining parts taken from reference TRBV2 and TRBJ2-3, reads EPEVTQTPSHQVTQMGQEVILRCVPISNHLYFYWYRQILGQKVEFLVSFYNNEISEKSEIFDDQFSVERPDGSNFTLKIRSTKLEDSAMYFCASSESADTDTQYFGPGTRLTVL.

The V and J genes are TRBV5-4 and TRBJ2-5; 10 positions match TRBD2. The CDR3 extends over 15 amino acids. Trimming at V came to 2 bases and at J to 1 base, leaving 2 bases not matched to a gene. CDR1 is SGHNT, CDR2 YYREEE, per germline (reference sequence). Here the CDR3 reads CASSFTSGTQETQYF. The CDR3 bases are TGTGCCAGCAGCTTTACTAGCGGGACCCAAGAGACCCAGTACTTC.

This clonotype appeared many times. The chain's CDR3 is CASSLVYSFEQYF. The CDR3 DNA follows: TGTGCCAGCAGCTTGGTATACAGCTTCGAGCAGTACTTC. The rearrangement joins TRBV5-6 to TRBJ2-7; unclear D gene. Trimming removed 0 bases at V and 6 bases at J, with 10 bases between. The CDR3 length is 13 residues. Germline-derived CDR1 and CDR2 are SGHDT and YYEEEE.

This clonotype was found many times. The chain employs TRBV11-2 and TRBJ2-3; D possibly uses TRBD1 or TRBD2 (5 bases each). Trimming removed 1 base from V and 3 bases from J, with 8 bases in between. In germline, CDR1 is SGHAT, CDR2 FQNNGV. The CDR3 sequence is 14 residues long. The CDR3 coding sequence is TGTGCCAGCAGCTTAGGGGGGTGGACAGATACGCAGTATTTT. Translated, it gives CASSLGGWTDTQYF. The entire variable domain, with the rest obtained from reference TRBV11-2 and TRBJ2-3, is as follows: EAGVAQSPRYKIIEKRQSVAFWCNPISGHATLYWYQQILGQGPKLLIQFQNNGVVDDSQLPKDRFSAERLKGVDSTLKIQPAKLEDSAVYLCASSLGGWTDTQYFGPGTRLTVL.

This clonotype has ten or more counts. V usage is TRBV6-4 and J usage is TRBJ2-2; D may be TRBD1 (6 bases). V lost 3 bases to trimming and J lost 4 bases, with 12 bases between them. In germline, CDR1 is MRHNA, CDR2 SNTAGT. The CDR3 contains 15 residues. The CDR3 sequence: CASSEHRAGTGELFF. In DNA, the CDR3 is TGTGCCAGCAGTGAACACAGGGCAGGCACCGGGGAGCTGTTTTTT.

J is TRBJ2-1 and V is TRBV2; unclear D gene. V lost 4 bases and J lost 7, with 5 bases in between. The germline V gene has CDR1 SNHLY and CDR2 FYNNEI. There are 11 residues in the CDR3. The CDR3: CASSVSNEQFF. CDR3 in DNA: TGTGCCAGCAGTGTTTCTAATGAGCAGTTCTTC.

This clonotype was seen more than once but under ten times. The rearrangement uses TRBV7-9 and TRBJ2-4, with 10 bases lining up with TRBD2. Germline V lookup: CDR1 SEHNR, CDR2 FQNEAQ (reference sequence). There are 15 residues in the CDR3. The V gene end was trimmed by 6 bases and the J gene end by 1 base; junction bases not matched to a gene: 3. The CDR3 DNA reads as TGTGCCAGCAGTCATAGCGGGAGGGCCAAAAACATTCAGTACTTC. Translated, it gives CASSHSGRAKNIQYF.

This clonotype was seen many times. This chain uses TRBV20-1 with TRBJ2-7; D unclear. V lost 2 bases to trimming and J lost 3 bases, with 5 bases between them. Germline CDR1 reads DFQATT; CDR2 reads SNEGSKA (reference sequence). The CDR3 sequence is 11 residues long. The chain's CDR3 is CSARNLYEQYF. CDR3 coding DNA: TGCAGTGCTAGAAACCTCTACGAGCAGTACTTC.

The rearrangement uses TRBV10-1 and TRBJ2-3, with 15 bases that match TRBD2. In germline, CDR1 is WNHNN, CDR2 SYGVQD (reference sequence). Trimming at V came to 6 bases and at J to 4 bases, leaving 8 bases not matched to a gene. This CDR3 contains 17 residues. The CDR3 sequence: CASSLGLAGGPPDTQYF. CDR3 sequence (DNA): TGCGCCAGCAGCCTTGGACTAGCGGGAGGGCCCCCAGATACGCAGTATTTT.

This clonotype was detected only a few times. The V gene is TRBV29-1, the J gene TRBJ2-7; unclear D gene. The CDR3 is made up of 12 amino acids. Germline CDR1 reads SQVTM; CDR2 reads ANQGSEA. Trimming stripped 4 bases from V and 2 bases from J, with 9 bases between. CDR3 DNA sequence: TGCAGCGTTGGAGACGGAACCTACGAGCAGTACTTC. Translating it yields CSVGDGTYEQYF.

A few counts support this clonotype. The J gene is TRBJ2-3, the V gene TRBV18, with D hard to call. Trimming removed 3 bases at V and 0 bases at J, with 10 bases between. Germline V gives CDR1 KGHSH, CDR2 LQKENI. There are 15 residues in the CDR3. CDR3 protein: CASSPRAASTDTQYF. CDR3 nucleotide sequence: TGTGCCAGCTCACCTCGGGCAGCTAGCACAGATACGCAGTATTTT.

This clonotype came up many times. This chain joins TRBV7-2 and TRBJ1-3, with D perhaps TRBD1 (5 bases). Germline CDR1 is SGHTA and CDR2 is FQGNSA. V was cut by 4 bases and J by 0 bases, with 16 bases left in between. This CDR3 has 17 residues. The CDR3 loop reads CASSSGGTVRSGNTIYF. The CDR3 nucleotides read TGTGCCAGCAGCTCGGGGGGGACGGTGCGCTCTGGAAACACCATATATTTT.

Within the sample, this clonotype is medium-sized. This chain joins TRBV7-8 and TRBJ1-1; D possibly corresponds to TRBD1 (6 bases). The germline V and J ends were trimmed by 1 base and 3 bases, with 9 bases remaining between them. CDR1 and CDR2 from the germline V gene are SGHVS and FQNEAQ. This CDR3 has 14 residues. CDR3 coding DNA: TGTGCCAGCAGCTTAGGCAGGGGATACACTGAAGCTTTCTTT. Protein product: CASSLGRGYTEAFF.